This TCR beta chain was sequenced during a study of patients and donors after allogeneic stem cell transplantation. This clonotype was observed a few times. Each CDR3 protein gets one entry after TCRdb re-called the RT-PCR reads with MiXCR. Of 9,000 to 10,000 distinct CDR3 sequences listed, roughly 6.4% are singletons. Germline V gene data show CDR1 as SGHVS and CDR2 as FQNEAQ. The V and J ends lost 2 bases and 4 bases, in that order; junction bases with no gene match: 2. The CDR3 spans 14 residues. This receptor was obtained from a human donor who was either an allogeneic HSCT recipient or a stem cell or donor lymphocyte infusion donor (not recorded which). It is not recorded whose cells these are; they may come from a transplant donor. The sequenced sample was blood, either unsorted or a sorted T cell fraction (not recorded which). The chain joins TRBV7-8 to TRBJ2-5; TRBD2 matches 9 bases. The CDR3 DNA follows: TGTGCCAGCAGCTTACGACTAGCGGTAGAGACCCAGTACTTC. Protein sequence: CASSLRLAVETQYF.